The rows below give T cell receptor beta chains drawn from one sample of a study of T cells in Graves' hyperthyroidism and ophthalmopathy. Each CDR3 protein gets one entry after TCRdb re-called the multiplex PCR reads with MiXCR. The sample has around 600,000 distinct CDR3 sequences, 16% seen once. The sample comprised blood. The receptors were gathered from a middle-aged woman with Graves' ophthalmopathy. The CDR3 runs from the conserved cysteine through the conserved F or W. D genes are given only for firm matches. Clone sizes are given selectively: once, few, many, or a class where the clone is expanded.

J	D	V	size	CDR3	DNA
TRBJ1-5	TRBD1	TRBV7-2	.	CASSTYRGGNQPQHF	TGTGCCAGCAGTACCTACAGGGGAGGCAATCAGCCCCAGCATTTT
TRBJ2-2	.	TRBV24-1	.	CATSDLSDTGELFF	TGTGCCACCAGTGACCTCAGTGACACCGGGGAGCTGTTTTTT
TRBJ2-3	TRBD2	TRBV18	many	CASSPTGTSITDTQYF	TGTGCCAGCTCACCGACCGGGACTAGCATCACAGATACGCAGTATTTT
TRBJ1-2	TRBD1	TRBV20-1	many	CSAKTGLSYGYTF	TGCAGTGCCAAGACAGGGTTAAGCTATGGCTACACCTTC
TRBJ1-2	.	TRBV5-4	few	CASSPEVGSYGYTF	TGTGCCAGCAGCCCCGAGGTCGGGTCCTATGGCTACACCTTC
TRBJ2-1	.	TRBV6-1	many	CASSFPTGRNEQFF	TGTGCCAGCAGTTTCCCAACAGGGCGGAATGAGCAGTTCTTC
TRBJ2-3	TRBD2	TRBV9	.	CASSFPAGGGEGDTQYF	TGTGCCAGCAGCTTCCCCGCGGGGGGAGGTGAGGGAGATACGCAGTATTTT
TRBJ2-1	.	TRBV29-1	few	CSVQGMVDEQFF	TGCAGCGTTCAGGGTATGGTTGATGAGCAGTTCTTC
TRBJ1-3	.	TRBV11-2	many	CASRGSLGIYGNTIYF	TGTGCCAGCAGGGGGAGTCTCGGGATTTATGGAAACACCATATATTTT
TRBJ2-3	.	TRBV28	many	CASSRVSQGTDTQYF	TGTGCCAGCAGCAGGGTGAGTCAGGGCACAGATACGCAGTATTTT
TRBJ2-7	TRBD2	TRBV3-1	few	CASSQDRLAGGEQYF	TGTGCCAGCAGCCAAGATCGCCTAGCGGGAGGCGAGCAGTACTTC
TRBJ1-1	.	TRBV6-2/TRBV6-3	.	CASSYPSEEAFF	TGTGCCAGCAGTTACCCCTCGGAAGAAGCTTTCTTT
TRBJ1-6	.	TRBV27	few	CASIRDTSLSYNSPLHF	TGTGCCAGCATCCGGGACACCTCGCTCTCCTATAATTCACCCCTCCACTTT
TRBJ1-5	TRBD1	TRBV6-1	many	CASSYVGQGGNQPQHF	TGTGCCAGCAGTTACGTAGGACAGGGGGGCAATCAGCCCCAGCATTTT
TRBJ2-7	TRBD1	TRBV10-3	many	CAISAGGKGSSYEQYF	TGTGCCATCAGTGCAGGGGGAAAGGGCTCCTCCTACGAGCAGTACTTC
TRBJ2-3	.	TRBV20-1	.	CSARDGGRASTDTQYF	TGCAGTGCTAGAGATGGAGGCCGGGCGAGCACAGATACGCAGTATTTT
TRBJ1-2	TRBD1	TRBV7-9	.	CASSPGQGKTNYGYTF	TGTGCCAGCAGTCCCGGACAGGGGAAAACCAACTATGGCTACACCTTC
TRBJ2-2	.	TRBV2	many	CASRRTVAGELFF	TGTGCCAGCAGGCGTACAGTGGCCGGGGAGCTGTTTTTT
TRBJ2-3	TRBD2	TRBV6-1	many	CASSEQRELNTDTQYF	TGTGCCAGCAGTGAACAGCGGGAGTTAAACACAGATACGCAGTATTTT
TRBJ2-1	TRBD2	TRBV6-1	many	CASSRTSGSGNEQFF	TGTGCCAGCAGCAGGACTAGCGGGAGTGGCAATGAGCAGTTCTTC
TRBJ1-1	.	TRBV18	many	CASSPPRGSNTEAFF	TGTGCCAGCTCACCCCCCCGGGGGTCGAACACTGAAGCTTTCTTT
TRBJ2-7	TRBD2	TRBV6-1	few	CASRPSYLPGLGYEQYF	TGTGCCAGCAGACCCTCCTATTTACCGGGACTAGGCTACGAGCAGTACTTC
TRBJ2-7	.	TRBV6-1	.	CASSEDPEGRGAYEQYF	TGTGCCAGCAGTGAAGATCCCGAAGGACGGGGAGCCTACGAGCAGTACTTC
TRBJ2-3	.	TRBV7-9	.	CASSPARSGGTDTQYF	TGTGCCAGCAGCCCCGCTAGATCGGGGGGCACAGATACGCAGTATTTT
TRBJ2-7	.	TRBV11-2	many	CASSNAYEQYF	TGTGCCAGCAGTAATGCATACGAGCAGTACTTC
TRBJ1-6	TRBD1	TRBV2	few	CASIASGTGNSPLHF	TGTGCCAGCATCGCTTCCGGGACAGGAAATTCACCCCTCCACTTT
TRBJ2-7	TRBD2	TRBV19	.	CASSISVAGGPLTDYEQYF	TGTGCCAGTAGTATTTCGGTAGCGGGAGGACCCTTAACAGACTACGAGCAGTACTTC
TRBJ2-2	TRBD2	TRBV20-1	.	CSATKEPPGLGGGTGELFF	TGCAGTGCTACTAAAGAGCCGCCGGGACTAGGGGGTGGTACCGGGGAGCTGTTTTTT
TRBJ2-7	.	TRBV28	.	CANRRGGQGEQYF	TGTGCCAACAGGAGGGGCGGGCAGGGCGAGCAGTACTTC
TRBJ1-6	.	TRBV2	many	CASSEALLNSPLHF	TGTGCCAGCAGTGAAGCGCTTTTAAATTCACCCCTCCACTTT
TRBJ1-5	TRBD1	TRBV24-1	few	CATSGQGGNQPQHF	TGTGCCACCAGTGGACAGGGGGGCAATCAGCCCCAGCATTTT
TRBJ2-7	.	TRBV28	.	CASSLWGRNTYEQYF	TGTGCCAGCAGTTTATGGGGCAGGAATACCTACGAGCAGTACTTC
TRBJ1-5	.	TRBV6-1	few	CASKNDGSNQPQHF	TGTGCCAGCAAGAACGACGGATCCAATCAGCCCCAGCATTTT
TRBJ2-1	.	TRBV7-2	.	CASSLVWASGYNEQFF	TGTGCCAGCAGCTTAGTTTGGGCTAGTGGCTACAATGAGCAGTTCTTC
TRBJ2-7	.	TRBV28	many	CASSQIAYEQYF	TGTGCCAGCTCGCAGATCGCTTACGAGCAGTACTTC
TRBJ2-1	.	TRBV5-1	few	CASGFLGDNEQFF	TGCGCCAGCGGCTTCCTCGGGGACAATGAGCAGTTCTTC
TRBJ1-4	TRBD1	TRBV7-3	.	CASSWTGGSEKLFF	TGTGCCAGCAGCTGGACAGGGGGCTCTGAAAAACTGTTTTTT
TRBJ2-1	.	TRBV12-3/TRBV12-4	many	CASRGTVNEQFF	TGTGCCAGCAGGGGGACTGTCAATGAGCAGTTCTTC